This T cell receptor (beta chain) was observed in a study of identical twins. Study-level points and caveats: For out-of-frame alpha sequences shared by twins, low generation probability was in excess. Beta clonotypes that were abundant in cord blood contained fewer insertions, a pattern absent from memory repertoires. Excess sharing between twins was weaker in beta out-of-frame sequences.

A note on this clonotype: The antigen remains undetermined.

One entry per CDR3 protein results from TCRdb running MiXCR on the 5' RACE reads. The sample yields under 1 million distinct CDR3 sequences, about 12% seen once. Germline V lookup: CDR1 KGHDR, CDR2 SFDVKD. Trimming removed 4 bases at V and 5 bases at J, with 16 bases between. CDR3 length: 15 amino acids. This same sample was also part of a study on yellow fever vaccine responses in identical twins.

The receptor's source is a woman in her late teens or twenties in good health. The rearrangement uses TRBV24-1 and TRBJ2-5; TRBD2 is a possible D gene (5 bases). What was sequenced was PBMCs. CDR3 coding DNA: TGTGCCACCAGTGAGTGGCGCGGGCTCGTGGAGACCCAGTACTTC. Translated: CATSEWRGLVETQYF.